Described below is a single T cell receptor (beta chain) sequence and its context. Source study methods: Filtering differed, since immunoSEQ gave only junction sequences and no quality scores. Profiled with immunoSEQ multiplex PCR; TCRdb holds only in-frame clones, not every one. V and J calls and clone size are as listed in that table; D and trimming were resolved from the DNA. The sample shows millions of clones, about 95% of them seen only once. This specimen belongs to a study of shared clonotypes between healthy human individuals. Overall study context: CD4 naive and memory got three plates each, CD8 naive two, CD8 memory one.

V gave up 3 bases and J gave up 5 bases, with 10 bases separating them. CDR1 SQVTM and CDR2 ANQGSEA come from the germline V gene. This CDR3 contains 12 residues. Naive-designated CD8 cells lacked CD45RO, were positively enriched for CCR7, and omitted terminally differentiated effector memory CD45RA+ cells. This TCR derives from a man between 18 and 29 years old in good health. The chain has TRBV29-1 and TRBJ1-2, with D hard to call. Material for sequencing was naive CD8+ T cells sorted from blood. DNA for the CDR3: TGCAGCGTTGATTTGGGAGGGTATGGCTACACCTTC. It is translated as CSVDLGGYGYTF.